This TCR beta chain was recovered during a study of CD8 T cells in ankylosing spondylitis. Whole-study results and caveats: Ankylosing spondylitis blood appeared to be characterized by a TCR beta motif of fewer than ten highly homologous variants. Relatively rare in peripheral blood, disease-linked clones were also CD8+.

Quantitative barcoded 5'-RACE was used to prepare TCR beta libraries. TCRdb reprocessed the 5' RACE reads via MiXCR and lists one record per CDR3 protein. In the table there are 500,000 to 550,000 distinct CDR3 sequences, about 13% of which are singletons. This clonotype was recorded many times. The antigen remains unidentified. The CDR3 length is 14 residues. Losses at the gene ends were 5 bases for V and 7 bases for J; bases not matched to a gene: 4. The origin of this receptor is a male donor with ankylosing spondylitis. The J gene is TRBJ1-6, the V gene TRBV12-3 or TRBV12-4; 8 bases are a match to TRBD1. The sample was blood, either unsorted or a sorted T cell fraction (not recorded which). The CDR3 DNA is TGTGCCAGCAGTAAGACAGGGGCCAATTCACCCCTCCACTTT. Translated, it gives CASSKTGANSPLHF.